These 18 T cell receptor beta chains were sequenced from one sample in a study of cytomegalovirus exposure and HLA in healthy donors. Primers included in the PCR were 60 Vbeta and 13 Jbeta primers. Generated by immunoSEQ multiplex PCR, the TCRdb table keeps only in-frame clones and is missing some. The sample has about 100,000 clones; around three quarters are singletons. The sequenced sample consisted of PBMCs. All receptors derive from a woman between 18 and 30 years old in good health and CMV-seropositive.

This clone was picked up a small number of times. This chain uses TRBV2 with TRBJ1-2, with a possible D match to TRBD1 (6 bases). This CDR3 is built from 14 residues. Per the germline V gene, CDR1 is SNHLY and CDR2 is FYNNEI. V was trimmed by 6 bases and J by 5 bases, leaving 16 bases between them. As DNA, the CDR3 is TGTGCCAGCAGGACGAGGGGGGGGGAATATGGCTACACCTTC. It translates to CASRTRGGEYGYTF.

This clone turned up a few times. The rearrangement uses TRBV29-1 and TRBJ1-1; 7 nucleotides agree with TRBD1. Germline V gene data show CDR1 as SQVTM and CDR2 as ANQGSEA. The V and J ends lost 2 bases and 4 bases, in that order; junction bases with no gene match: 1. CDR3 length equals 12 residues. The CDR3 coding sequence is TGCAGCGTTGAACAGGGGGTCACTGAAGCTTTCTTT. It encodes CSVEQGVTEAFF.

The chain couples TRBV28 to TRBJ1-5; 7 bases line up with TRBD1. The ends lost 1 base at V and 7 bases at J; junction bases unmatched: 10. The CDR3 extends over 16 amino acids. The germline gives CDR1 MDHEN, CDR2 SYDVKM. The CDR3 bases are TGTGCCAGCAGTTTATTCGATACAGGGGAGGTCCAGCCCCAGCATTTT. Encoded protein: CASSLFDTGEVQPQHF.

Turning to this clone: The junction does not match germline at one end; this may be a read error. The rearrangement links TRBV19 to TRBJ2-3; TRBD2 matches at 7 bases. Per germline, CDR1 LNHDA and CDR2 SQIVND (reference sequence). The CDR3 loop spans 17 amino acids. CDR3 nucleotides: TGTGCCAGTAGTAGGCTTGAGGCGGGAGTAAGCAAAGATACGCAGTATTTT. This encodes CASSRLEAGVSKDTQYF. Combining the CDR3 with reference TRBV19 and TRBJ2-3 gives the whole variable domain DGGITQSPKYLFRKEGQNVTLSCEQNLNHDAMYWYRQDPGQGLRLIYYSQIVNDFQKGDIAEGYSVSREKKESFPLTVTSAQKNPTAFYLCASSRLEAGVSKDTQYFGPGTRLTVL.

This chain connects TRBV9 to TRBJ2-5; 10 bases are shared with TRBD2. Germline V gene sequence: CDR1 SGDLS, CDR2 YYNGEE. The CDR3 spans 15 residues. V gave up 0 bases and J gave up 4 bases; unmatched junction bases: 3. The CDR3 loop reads CASSVGVAGGETQYF. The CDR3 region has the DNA TGTGCCAGCAGCGTAGGTGTAGCGGGAGGAGAGACCCAGTACTTC.

The CDR3 DNA reads as TGTGCCAGTCTCAGTCGGGACAAATCTAGCAATCAGCCCCAGCATTTT. Amino acid sequence: CASLSRDKSSNQPQHF. The rearrangement joins TRBV19 to TRBJ1-5; a weak D match, TRBD1 (6 bases). The CDR3 has 16 amino acids. Between the trimmed V and J ends, which lost 8 bases and 0 bases, there was a span of 17 bases. CDR1 is LNHDA and CDR2 is SQIVND in the germline V gene (reference sequence).

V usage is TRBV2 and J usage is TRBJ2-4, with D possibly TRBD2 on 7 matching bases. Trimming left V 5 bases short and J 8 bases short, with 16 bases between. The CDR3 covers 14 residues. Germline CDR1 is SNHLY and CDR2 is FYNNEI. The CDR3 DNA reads TGTGCCAGCAGTCCCAGAGGGGGGGCGGACATTCAGTACTTC. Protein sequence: CASSPRGGADIQYF.

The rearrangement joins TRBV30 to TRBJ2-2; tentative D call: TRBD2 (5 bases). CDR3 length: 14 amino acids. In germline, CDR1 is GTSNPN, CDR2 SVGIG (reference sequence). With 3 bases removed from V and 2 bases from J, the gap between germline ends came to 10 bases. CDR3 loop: CAWSRGGNTGELFF. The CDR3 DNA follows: TGTGCCTGGAGCCGAGGAGGAAACACCGGGGAGCTGTTTTTT. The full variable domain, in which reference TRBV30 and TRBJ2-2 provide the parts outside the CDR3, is SQTIHQWPATLVQPVGSPLSLECTVEGTSNPNLYWYRQAAGRGLQLLFYSVGIGQISSEVPQNLSASRPQDRQFILSSKKLLLSDSGFYLCAWSRGGNTGELFFGEGSRLTVL.

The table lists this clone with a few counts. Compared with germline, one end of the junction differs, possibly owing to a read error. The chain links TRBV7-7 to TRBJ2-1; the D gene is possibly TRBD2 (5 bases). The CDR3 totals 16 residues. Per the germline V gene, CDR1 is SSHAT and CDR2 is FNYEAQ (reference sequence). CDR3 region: CASSFSGSSGYNEQFF. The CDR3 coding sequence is TGTGCTAGCAGCTTCTCCGGCTCCAGCGGCTACAATGAGCAGTTCTTC.

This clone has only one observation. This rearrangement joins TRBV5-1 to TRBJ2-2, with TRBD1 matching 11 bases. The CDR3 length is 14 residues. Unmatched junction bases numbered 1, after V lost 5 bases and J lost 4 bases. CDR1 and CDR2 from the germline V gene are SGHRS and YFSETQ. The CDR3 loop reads CASRGTGGTGELFF. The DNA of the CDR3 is TGCGCCAGCAGAGGGACAGGGGGCACCGGGGAGCTGTTTTTT.

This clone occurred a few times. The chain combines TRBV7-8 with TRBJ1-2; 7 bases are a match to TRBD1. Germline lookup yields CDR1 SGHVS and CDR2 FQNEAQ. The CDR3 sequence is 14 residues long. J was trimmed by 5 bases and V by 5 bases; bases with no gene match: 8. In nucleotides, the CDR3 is TGTGCCAGCAGCCAGCAGGGGGTTGGATATGGCTACACCTTC. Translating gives CASSQQGVGYGYTF.

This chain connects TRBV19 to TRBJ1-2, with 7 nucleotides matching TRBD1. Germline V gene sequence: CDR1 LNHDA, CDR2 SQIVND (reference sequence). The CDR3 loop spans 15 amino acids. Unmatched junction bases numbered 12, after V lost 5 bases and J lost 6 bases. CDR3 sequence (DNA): TGTGCCAGTAGTTTTCGGACAGGCTATGGGGATGGCTACACCTTC. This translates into CASSFRTGYGDGYTF.

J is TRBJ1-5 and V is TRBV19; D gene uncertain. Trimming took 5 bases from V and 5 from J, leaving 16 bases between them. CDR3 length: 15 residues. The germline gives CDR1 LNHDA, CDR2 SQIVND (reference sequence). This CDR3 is CASSLPESIHQPQHF. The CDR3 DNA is TGTGCCAGTAGTTTGCCAGAAAGTATACATCAGCCCCAGCATTTT. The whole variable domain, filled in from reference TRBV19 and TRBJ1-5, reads DGGITQSPKYLFRKEGQNVTLSCEQNLNHDAMYWYRQDPGQGLRLIYYSQIVNDFQKGDIAEGYSVSREKKESFPLTVTSAQKNPTAFYLCASSLPESIHQPQHFGDGTRLSIL.

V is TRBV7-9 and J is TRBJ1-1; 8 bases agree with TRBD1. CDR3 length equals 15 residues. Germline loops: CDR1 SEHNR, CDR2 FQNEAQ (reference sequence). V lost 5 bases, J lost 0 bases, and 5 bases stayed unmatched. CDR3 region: CASSPGQGLNTEAFF. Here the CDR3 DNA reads TGTGCCAGCAGCCCCGGACAGGGACTGAACACTGAAGCTTTCTTT.

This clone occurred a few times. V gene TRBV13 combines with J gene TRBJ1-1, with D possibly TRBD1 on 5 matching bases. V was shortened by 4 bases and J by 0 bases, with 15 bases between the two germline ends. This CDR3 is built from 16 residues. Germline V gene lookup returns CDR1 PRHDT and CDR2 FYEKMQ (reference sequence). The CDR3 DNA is TGTGCCAGCAGCTCACCTCTATGGGGGGTGAACACTGAAGCTTTCTTT. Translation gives CASSSPLWGVNTEAFF.

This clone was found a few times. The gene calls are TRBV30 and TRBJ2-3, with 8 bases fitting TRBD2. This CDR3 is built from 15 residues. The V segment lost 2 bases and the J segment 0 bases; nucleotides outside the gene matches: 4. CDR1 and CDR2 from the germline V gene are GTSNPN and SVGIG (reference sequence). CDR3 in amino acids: CAWSTSGSSTDTQYF. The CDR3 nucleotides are TGTGCCTGGAGTACTAGCGGCTCTAGCACAGATACGCAGTATTTT.

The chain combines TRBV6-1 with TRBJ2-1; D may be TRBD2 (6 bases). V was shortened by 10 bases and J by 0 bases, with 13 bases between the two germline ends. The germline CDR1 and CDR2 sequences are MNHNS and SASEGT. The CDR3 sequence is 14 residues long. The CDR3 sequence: CATKPGDSYNEQFF. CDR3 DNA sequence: TGTGCCACCAAGCCGGGAGACTCCTACAATGAGCAGTTCTTC.

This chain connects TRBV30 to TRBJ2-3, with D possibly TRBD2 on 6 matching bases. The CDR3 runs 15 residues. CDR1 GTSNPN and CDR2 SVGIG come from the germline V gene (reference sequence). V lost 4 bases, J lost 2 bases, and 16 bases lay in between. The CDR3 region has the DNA TGTGCCTGGAACCTAGAGCGGGCCCTCACAGATACGCAGTATTTT. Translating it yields CAWNLERALTDTQYF.